The 13 T cell receptor beta chains given below trace back to one sample, sequenced in a study of T cell clonality in common variable immunodeficiency. The assay was immunoSEQ multiplex PCR, and TCRdb's table has in-frame clones only and misses some. The specimen has tens of thousands of clones, none found just once. The sequencing input was peripheral blood mononuclear cells. The receptor source for this set is a person aged 18-70 years in good health.

Many counts were recorded for this clone. The read gets to within 3 residues of the CDR3 end, and the germline J gene fills in the rest. V is TRBV20-1 and J is TRBJ1-1, with D possibly being TRBD1 (5 bases). The V end lost 5 bases, the J end lost 6 bases, and 19 bases lay between the germline ends. The germline V gene has CDR1 DFQATT and CDR2 SNEGSKA (reference sequence). The CDR3 has 14 residues. The CDR3 loop reads CSAGVGGGRAEAFF. The covered CDR3 bases are TGCAGTGCTGGAGTCGGCGGGGGGAGGGCTGAA.

This clone showed up many times. Read sequence stops 3 residues before the CDR3 end, and the germline J gene provides the missing end. V usage is TRBV5-4 and J usage is TRBJ2-5, with TRBD1 matching 8 bases. Germline CDR1 SGHNT, CDR2 YYREEE (reference sequence). The CDR3 length is 16 residues. V lost 4 bases and J lost 5; bases outside the gene matches: 13. CDR3 in amino acids: CASSLEGQAVLETQYF. Incomplete CDR3 DNA: TGTGCCAGCAGCCTGGAGGGACAGGCCGTCCTCGAGACC. Full variable domain (rest looked up from reference TRBV5-4 and TRBJ2-5): ETGVTQSPTHLIKTRGQQVTLRCSSQSGHNTVSWYQQALGQGPQFIFQYYREEENGRGNFPPRFSGLQFPNYSSELNVNALELDDSALYLCASSLEGQAVLETQYFGPGTRLLVL.

This clone has a count of ten or more. Sequencing ends 3 residues short of the CDR3 end; the germline J gene provides the rest. This chain links TRBV20-1 with TRBJ2-5, with no clear D. Germline V lookup: CDR1 DFQATT, CDR2 SNEGSKA (reference sequence). This CDR3 has 13 residues. Trimming took off 3 bases at V and 2 bases at J, with 10 bases between the two ends. Here the CDR3 reads CSASQAFQETQYF. The covered CDR3 bases are TGCAGTGCTAGCCAGGCTTTTCAAGAGACC.

Concerning this clone: Read sequence stops 3 residues before the CDR3 end, and the germline J gene provides the missing end. The V call is TRBV30, the J call TRBJ2-5, with 7 bases lining up with TRBD1. The J segment lost 3 bases and the V segment lost 3 bases, leaving 4 bases of the junction unmatched. Germline CDR1 is GTSNPN and CDR2 is SVGIG (reference sequence). The CDR3 loop spans 13 amino acids. Partial CDR3 DNA: TGTGCCTGGAGCAAGGGGGCCGAAGAGACC. Protein sequence: CAWSKGAEET. The full CDR3 protein reads CAWSKGAEETQYF.

In its sample, this clone was seen many times. The read stops 3 residues short of the end of the CDR3; the missing end is completed from the germline J gene. The genes are TRBV5-1 and TRBJ1-4; D unresolved. The germline CDR1 and CDR2 sequences are SGHRS and YFSETQ. The CDR3 sequence is 15 residues long. V gave up 0 bases and J gave up 8 bases, with 14 bases separating them. CDR3 protein: CASSLGEAVGEKLFF. The covered CDR3 bases are TGCGCCAGCAGCTTGGGCGAGGCGGTCGGAGAAAAA. The variable domain in full, completed from reference TRBV5-1 and TRBJ1-4, reads KAGVTQTPRYLIKTRGQQVTLSCSPISGHRSVSWYQQTPGQGLQFLFEYFSETQRNKGNFPGRFSGRQFSNSRSEMNVSTLELGDSALYLCASSLGEAVGEKLFFGSGTQLSVL.

This clone has only a few counts. The read ends 3 residues shy of where the CDR3 ends; the end is completed using the germline J gene. J is TRBJ2-5 and V is TRBV2, with TRBD2 matching over 8 bases. The germline gives CDR1 SNHLY, CDR2 FYNNEI. This CDR3 has 15 amino acids. V was pared by 7 bases and J by 5 bases, with 12 bases of the junction left unmatched. CDR3 region: CASTERGGGIETQYF. The part of the CDR3 DNA that was read is TGTGCCAGCACCGAGCGTGGCGGGGGGATCGAGACC.

This clone was seen repeatedly, ten times or more. The read terminates 3 residues before the CDR3 end, so the remaining end is supplied by the germline J gene. This chain connects TRBV19 to TRBJ2-3; TRBD1 matches at 10 bases. The CDR3 is 16 residues long. Looked up from germline, CDR1 is LNHDA and CDR2 is SQIVND (reference sequence). J was trimmed by 0 bases and V by 5 bases; bases with no gene match: 5. The CDR3 loop reads CASSDGQGGSTDTQYF. The part of the CDR3 DNA that was read is TGTGCCAGTAGTGACGGACAGGGGGGGAGCACAGATACG.

This clone was picked up many times. The DNA ends 3 residues before the CDR3 does, and the rest of the CDR3 is filled in from the germline J gene. The chain links TRBV27 to TRBJ1-3, with a weak D call TRBD1 (5 bases). This CDR3 is 15 amino acids long. Trimming left V 4 bases short and J 6 bases short, with 16 bases between. Germline-derived CDR1 and CDR2 are MNHEY and SMNVEV (reference sequence). The covered CDR3 bases are TGTGCCAGCAGTTCTGGGACTGGGCGGGAAAACACC. This encodes CASSSGTGRENT. In full, the CDR3 reads CASSSGTGRENTIYF.

At least ten counts were recorded for this clone. CDR3 bases read: TGCGCCAGCAGCGGAGGGACAGCAAATAATTCACCC. This codes for CASSGGTANNSP. In full, the CDR3 reads CASSGGTANNSPLHF. The chain links TRBV5-1 to TRBJ1-6; 7 nucleotides line up with TRBD1. The read terminates 3 residues before the CDR3 end, so the remaining end is supplied by the germline J gene. The CDR3 spans 15 residues. The germline gives CDR1 SGHRS, CDR2 YFSETQ. The V gene end was trimmed by 4 bases and the J gene end by 5 bases; junction bases not matched to a gene: 6. The complete variable domain, with remaining parts taken from reference TRBV5-1 and TRBJ1-6, reads KAGVTQTPRYLIKTRGQQVTLSCSPISGHRSVSWYQQTPGQGLQFLFEYFSETQRNKGNFPGRFSGRQFSNSRSEMNVSTLELGDSALYLCASSGGTANNSPLHFGNGTRLTVT.

This clone has ten or more counts. Read sequence stops 3 residues before the CDR3 end, and the germline J gene provides the missing end. This chain connects TRBV10-3 to TRBJ1-2, with TRBD1 matching over 11 bases. The CDR3 covers 13 residues. After removal of 2 bases from V and 7 bases from J, the junction contained 0 bases not matched to a gene. CDR1 and CDR2 from the germline V gene are ENHRY and SYGVKD. This CDR3 reads CAISEGQGAGYTF. CDR3 DNA, as far as it was read: TGTGCCATCAGTGAGGGACAGGGGGCTGGC.

At least ten counts were recorded for this clone. This CDR3 reads CAIMEGLVNYNEQFF. The CDR3 bases that were read are TGTGCCATCATGGAGGGGCTAGTAAACTACAATGAG. The chain couples TRBV10-3 to TRBJ2-1; D is perhaps TRBD2 (6 bases). The read finishes 3 residues shy of the CDR3 end, and the germline J gene is used to complete it. The germline V gene encodes CDR1 ENHRY and CDR2 SYGVKD. CDR3 size: 15 residues. The V and J ends lost 7 bases and 3 bases respectively, with 16 bases between them.

The table lists this clone with many counts. The read ends 3 residues before the CDR3 terminus; that terminus is restored from the germline J gene. The chain employs TRBV15 and TRBJ2-5, with D tentatively TRBD1 (6 bases). From germline, CDR1 is LNHNV and CDR2 YYDKDF (reference sequence). Trimming pared 0 bases from V and 2 bases from J, leaving 19 bases between. CDR3 length: 18 residues. CDR3 sequence reads: CATSRDGGQQRGQETQYF. The covered CDR3 bases are TGTGCCACCAGCAGAGACGGAGGACAGCAAAGGGGGCAAGAGACC. The variable domain in full, with the rest retrieved from reference TRBV15 and TRBJ2-5, is DAMVIQNPRYQVTQFGKPVTLSCSQTLNHNVMYWYQQKSSQAPKLLFHYYDKDFNNEADTPDNFQSRRPNTSFCFLDIRSPGLGDTAMYLCATSRDGGQQRGQETQYFGPGTRLLVL.

In regard to this clone: This likely stems from a read error, as it lies one base from a far larger clone. From the germline J gene comes the end of the CDR3, since the read stops 3 residues before it. The chain uses TRBV30 and TRBJ1-2, with D perhaps matching TRBD1 (6 bases). Germline values: CDR1 GTSNPN, CDR2 SVGIG (reference sequence). The CDR3 sequence is 14 residues long. The sequenced CDR3 bases are TGTGCCTGGAGGGGGACACTATCTAACTATGAC. The encoded protein is CAWRGTLSNYD. The full CDR3 protein reads CAWRGTLSNYDYTF.